The 25 T cell receptor beta chains in this list originate from one sample, sequenced in a study of blood T cell repertoires in COVID-19. TCRdb's copy holds only in-frame clones and misses some; the assay was immunoSEQ multiplex PCR. The sample lists over 200,000 clones, 80% to 90% seen once, with about 9% in the top ten. Sequenced: peripheral blood. The source is a man aged 40-49 years with active or convalescent COVID-19.

This sequence joins TRBV5-1 and TRBJ2-7, with TRBD2 as a possible D gene (6 bases). The CDR3 is 12 amino acids. Germline V CDR1 and CDR2: SGHRS, YFSETQ. Between the trimmed V and J ends, which lost 7 bases and 7 bases, there was a span of 15 bases. The CDR3 DNA reads TGCGCCAGCGGAAGGGAAGGGAGGGAGCAGTACTTC. Translating it yields CASGREGREQYF.

The V and J genes are TRBV19 and TRBJ2-5; 8 nucleotides align to TRBD1. Unmatched junction bases numbered 10, after V lost 3 bases and J lost 4 bases. The CDR3 runs to 16 residues. The germline V gene encodes CDR1 LNHDA and CDR2 SQIVND (reference sequence). The CDR3 nucleotides are TGTGCCAGTAGTATGGGGCAGGGGGCTCGGAGAGAGACCCAGTACTTC. This sequence encodes CASSMGQGARRETQYF.

The chain combines TRBV11-2 with TRBJ2-7, with D tentatively TRBD1 (6 bases). The CDR3 is 14 amino acids. Germline CDR1 is SGHAT and CDR2 is FQNNGV. Trimming left V 5 bases short and J 6 bases short, with 17 bases between. The CDR3 DNA reads TGTGCCAGCAGCGGTACAGGGAGTAAAGGCGAGCAGTACTTC. It is translated as CASSGTGSKGEQYF.

The chain combines TRBV6-5 with TRBJ1-1; D remains ambiguous. The CDR3 length is 15 residues. Per germline, CDR1 MNHEY and CDR2 SVGAGI. With 2 bases removed from V and 0 bases from J, the gap between germline ends came to 10 bases. DNA of the CDR3: TGTGCCAGCAGTTACCGCCCGCGCATGAACACTGAAGCTTTCTTT. Protein: CASSYRPRMNTEAFF.

This chain joins TRBV19 and TRBJ1-1, with D possibly being TRBD1 (5 bases). The germline gives CDR1 LNHDA, CDR2 SQIVND (reference sequence). The CDR3 sequence is 13 residues long. Between the trimmed V and J ends, which lost 5 bases and 3 bases, there was a span of 10 bases. The CDR3 DNA is TGTGCCAGTAGTCAGGGAAGTGACACTGAAGCTTTCTTT. Translating gives CASSQGSDTEAFF.

The chain recombines TRBV19 with TRBJ1-2; 7 bases fit TRBD1. With 0 bases clipped from V and 4 bases from J, the junction kept 17 bases outside the gene matches. Germline V gives CDR1 LNHDA, CDR2 SQIVND (reference sequence). The CDR3 contains 19 residues. The CDR3 region has the DNA TGTGCCAGTAGTATAGATTCCTACGGGAGGGGGCTACCTTCCTATGGCTACACCTTC. Its protein product is CASSIDSYGRGLPSYGYTF.

This clone was detected only once. V gene TRBV2 combines with J gene TRBJ2-7; D perhaps matches TRBD1 (6 bases). Germline values: CDR1 SNHLY, CDR2 FYNNEI. The CDR3 is 13 residues long. The V end was cut by 8 bases, the J end by 4 bases, with 15 bases between. For the CDR3, the DNA is TGTGCCAGCCGAGGCCAGGGGCAGTACGAGCAGTACTTC. It codes for CASRGQGQYEQYF.

This clone was recorded only once. The rearrangement uses TRBV27 and TRBJ1-2; D may be TRBD1 (6 bases). The CDR3 is made up of 11 amino acids. Trimming left V 6 bases short and J 8 bases short, with 10 bases between. Germline loops: CDR1 MNHEY, CDR2 SMNVEV (reference sequence). The CDR3 DNA sequence: TGTGCCAGCAGGTCAGGGGTCGGCTACACCTTC. It codes for CASRSGVGYTF.

The chain recombines TRBV5-5 with TRBJ1-4; possible D gene TRBD1, 5 bases. Germline V lookup: CDR1 SGHKS, CDR2 YYEKEE (reference sequence). V lost 4 bases, J lost 4 bases, and 14 bases lay in between. CDR3 size: 15 residues. CDR3 sequence reads: CASSQVWGGNEKLFF. CDR3 bases: TGTGCCAGCAGCCAAGTCTGGGGCGGTAATGAAAAACTGTTTTTT.

This rearrangement joins TRBV6-1 to TRBJ1-2, with TRBD1 identical over 7 bases. This CDR3 region has 14 residues. The junction had 5 bases not matched to a gene; V was cut back by 1 base and J by 6 bases. Germline CDR1 is MNHNS and CDR2 is SASEGT. CDR3 in amino acids: CASSEDLQGNGYTF. CDR3 nucleotides: TGTGCCAGCAGTGAAGATCTACAGGGGAATGGCTACACCTTC.

The chain employs TRBV30 and TRBJ1-1; TRBD1 aligns across 8 bases. The CDR3 is made up of 12 amino acids. CDR1 and CDR2 (germline): GTSNPN, SVGIG (reference sequence). Trimming took 3 bases from V and 7 from J; bases not matched to a gene: 4. CDR3: CAWRQGTGEAFF. The DNA of the CDR3 is TGTGCCTGGAGACAAGGGACAGGTGAAGCTTTCTTT.

The CDR3 DNA follows: TGTGCCAGCAGCCAGGCAAGTGGGGAGCTGTTTTTT. Its protein is CASSQASGELFF. The V and J genes are TRBV3-1 (or the pseudogene TRBV3-2) and TRBJ2-2; D is uncertain. V lost 3 bases, J lost 8 bases, and 7 bases lay in between. In germline, CDR1 is LGHDT, CDR2 YNNKEL (reference sequence). The CDR3 covers 12 residues.

The rearrangement uses TRBV5-6 and TRBJ1-1; D is perhaps TRBD1 (6 bases). Trimming pared 4 bases from V and 7 bases from J, leaving 20 bases between. Looked up from germline, CDR1 is SGHDT and CDR2 is YYEEEE. This CDR3 is 15 amino acids long. The CDR3 nucleotides are TGTGCCAGCAGCCGCAACTGGGGGGGCGAGGATGAAGCTTTCTTT. It yields the protein CASSRNWGGEDEAFF.

The CDR3 loop is CASSIGFLEGAKGYTF. In nucleotides, the CDR3 is TGTGCCAGTAGTATAGGCTTTTTGGAAGGGGCGAAGGGCTACACCTTC. The rearrangement uses TRBV19 and TRBJ1-2; D may be TRBD1 (5 bases). With 1 base removed from V and 8 bases from J, the gap between germline ends came to 20 bases. Germline-derived CDR1 and CDR2 are LNHDA and SQIVND (reference sequence). The CDR3 spans 16 residues.

This clone appeared once. The chain has TRBV5-1 and TRBJ2-1; TRBD2 aligns across 8 bases. J gave up 7 bases and V 4 bases, and 10 bases lay outside the gene matches. Germline V gives CDR1 SGHRS, CDR2 YFSETQ. CDR3 length equals 15 residues. CDR3 nucleotide sequence: TGCGCCAGCAGCCTTTGGCCTAGCGGGCAGAATGAGCAGTTCTTC. Its protein is CASSLWPSGQNEQFF.

DNA of the CDR3: TGTGCCAGCAGTTTAGAGGGGGCACCCAATCAGCCCCAGCATTTT. Protein: CASSLEGAPNQPQHF. The chain employs TRBV27 and TRBJ1-5, with 7 bases matching TRBD1. CDR1 MNHEY and CDR2 SMNVEV come from the germline V gene (reference sequence). The CDR3 extends over 15 amino acids. After removal of 2 bases from V and 3 bases from J, the junction contained 4 bases not matched to a gene.

The chain is built from TRBV18 and TRBJ1-6; 10 bases match TRBD1. With V trimmed by 3 bases and J by 9 bases, 5 bases remained unmatched. The CDR3 consists of 15 residues. Germline CDR1 is KGHSH and CDR2 is LQKENI. Here the CDR3 reads CASSPIGQGGSPLHF. The DNA of the CDR3 is TGTGCCAGCTCACCCATAGGACAGGGGGGTTCACCCCTCCACTTT.

This chain connects TRBV20-1 to TRBJ2-5; D remains ambiguous. CDR3 length: 12 residues. CDR1 is DFQATT and CDR2 is SNEGSKA in the germline V gene (reference sequence). Trimming removed 3 bases at V and 5 bases at J, with 10 bases between. CDR3 nucleotides: TGCAGTGCTAGTTTGGTTCGGGAGACCCAGTACTTC. Its protein is CSASLVRETQYF.

The chain joins TRBV7-9 to TRBJ2-5, with 10 bases matching TRBD1. The CDR3 is made up of 18 amino acids. Trimming removed 2 bases from V and 4 bases from J; junction bases left unmatched: 13. In germline, CDR1 is SEHNR, CDR2 FQNEAQ (reference sequence). The CDR3 region is CASSLYGGQGKLRETQYF. Written as DNA, the CDR3 is TGTGCCAGCAGCTTATACGGGGGACAGGGGAAGCTCCGAGAGACCCAGTACTTC.

V usage is TRBV19 and J usage is TRBJ1-2; 9 bases line up with TRBD1. CDR1 LNHDA and CDR2 SQIVND come from the germline V gene (reference sequence). The V and J ends lost 5 bases and 4 bases, in that order; junction bases with no gene match: 8. The CDR3 is 15 amino acids. The CDR3 loop is CASSVGGQGGYGYTF. The CDR3 DNA reads as TGTGCCAGTAGTGTGGGGGGACAGGGAGGCTATGGCTACACCTTC.

The chain is built from TRBV19 and TRBJ2-7, with TRBD2 matching 9 bases. This CDR3 is built from 17 residues. V shed 2 bases, J shed 1 base, and the junction held 9 bases outside the gene matches. CDR1 is LNHDA and CDR2 is SQIVND in the germline V gene (reference sequence). This CDR3 reads CASSIIAGATQSYEQYF. CDR3 bases: TGTGCCAGTAGTATAATAGCGGGAGCGACCCAATCCTACGAGCAGTACTTC.

Written as DNA, the CDR3 is TGTGCCTGGACGAACAGGGGGCTCGGGACCCAGTACTTC. Protein product: CAWTNRGLGTQYF. The rearrangement uses TRBV30 and TRBJ2-5; 9 bases are a match to TRBD1. The CDR3 spans 13 residues. Losses at the gene ends were 4 bases for V and 7 bases for J; bases not matched to a gene: 7. Germline values: CDR1 GTSNPN, CDR2 SVGIG (reference sequence).

This chain uses TRBV10-2 with TRBJ1-4, with D possibly matching TRBD1 (5 bases). Deletions cut 2 bases from V and 4 bases from J, with 14 bases between. The germline CDR1 and CDR2 sequences are WSHSY and SAAADI. The CDR3 has 16 amino acids. In nucleotides, the CDR3 is TGCGCCAGCAGTGAGATGGGGCAGGGCAATAATGAAAAACTGTTTTTT. Translation gives CASSEMGQGNNEKLFF.

The chain combines TRBV30 with TRBJ2-2; D not certain. The CDR3 is made up of 13 amino acids. Germline CDR1 reads GTSNPN; CDR2 reads SVGIG (reference sequence). The V gene lost 2 bases and the J gene lost 5 bases, with 9 bases spanning the gap. In nucleotides, the CDR3 is TGTGCCTGGAGTCTTTACAGTACCGGGGAGCTGTTTTTT. It is translated as CAWSLYSTGELFF.

The V gene is TRBV2, the J gene TRBJ1-1, with D tentatively TRBD1 (6 bases). The CDR3 contains 15 residues. The V end lost 1 base, the J end lost 2 bases, and 11 bases lay between the germline ends. Germline CDR1 SNHLY, CDR2 FYNNEI. The CDR3 sequence: CASSEEKGVNTEAFF. DNA for the CDR3: TGTGCCAGCAGTGAAGAAAAGGGGGTCAACACTGAAGCTTTCTTT.